A single sample gave rise to the 10 T cell receptor beta chains below, sequenced in a study of vaccination and CD4 T cells after COVID-19. At the Johns Hopkins FTIC core, DNA taken from cultured CD4+ T cells was sequenced by way of the Oncomine TCR Beta short-read assay. In TCRdb, the PCR reads were re-called with MiXCR into one record per CDR3 protein. This sample has about 23,000 distinct CDR3 sequences, with 43% found just once. The antigens of these receptors remain unknown. Documented time point: late sampling 161 to 241 days after vaccination in a few convalescent patients. Stated treatment: roughly ten-day PBMC culture with coronavirus spike peptide pools or control peptides (ViraFEST assay). The source material was CD4+ T cells from blood, cultured in vitro, sampled about 7 months after SARS-CoV-2 vaccination. These TCRs come from a human donor who had recovered from COVID-19.

The chain employs TRBV19 and TRBJ1-2; D ambiguous. V lost 6 bases and J 8 bases, leaving 16 bases between the germline ends. The V gene's germline CDR1 is LNHDA and CDR2 SQIVND (reference sequence). The CDR3 is 13 amino acids. The CDR3 DNA is TGTGCCAGTAGCGAGGGAGGTTTCGGCGGCTACACCTTC. Translating it yields CASSEGGFGGYTF. The variable domain in full, with the rest retrieved from reference TRBV19 and TRBJ1-2, is DGGITQSPKYLFRKEGQNVTLSCEQNLNHDAMYWYRQDPGQGLRLIYYSQIVNDFQKGDIAEGYSVSREKKESFPLTVTSAQKNPTAFYLCASSEGGFGGYTFGSGTRLTVV.

The chain carries TRBV7-2 and TRBJ1-3; the D is unclear. This CDR3 is built from 17 residues. Trimming took 7 bases from V and 3 from J, leaving 22 bases between them. CDR1 is SGHTA, CDR2 FQGNSA, per germline. DNA of the CDR3: TGTGCCAGCACCTTGGGGATAAGCGGACGTGGTGGAAACACCATATATTTT. Translation gives CASTLGISGRGGNTIYF.

The rearrangement joins TRBV20-1 to TRBJ2-5; TRBD2 matches at 12 bases. V was pared by 6 bases and J by 4 bases, with 12 bases of the junction left unmatched. The CDR3 loop spans 16 amino acids. Germline V lookup: CDR1 DFQATT, CDR2 SNEGSKA (reference sequence). The CDR3 DNA sequence: TGCAGTGCCTACGGCGGAACTAGCGGGAGGAGAGAGACCCAGTACTTC. Its protein is CSAYGGTSGRRETQYF.

The chain links TRBV12-3 or TRBV12-4 to TRBJ1-5; D unresolved. V was cut by 7 bases and J by 7 bases, with 23 bases left in between. The CDR3 is 16 residues long. In DNA, the CDR3 is TGTGCCAGCACCCTAATGAGTGGAGGGAGGTGGCAGCCCCAGCATTTT. Protein sequence: CASTLMSGGRWQPQHF.

V gene TRBV20-1 combines with J gene TRBJ1-2; possible D gene TRBD1, 5 bases. V lost 5 bases and J lost 2, with 15 bases in between. This CDR3 spans 14 amino acids. Per the germline V gene, CDR1 is DFQATT and CDR2 is SNEGSKA (reference sequence). In DNA, the CDR3 is TGCAGTGCTGACACTCCGACAGTAAACTATGGCTACACCTTC. Translated, it gives CSADTPTVNYGYTF.

The chain links TRBV10-3 to TRBJ2-3, with D perhaps TRBD1 (5 bases). Trimming left V 8 bases short and J 0 bases short, with 18 bases between. The CDR3 is 16 residues long. Looked up from germline, CDR1 is ENHRY and CDR2 is SYGVKD. CDR3 DNA: TGTGCCATCGGAGCGAAAAGGGGTACTAGCACAGATACGCAGTATTTT. Translated, it gives CAIGAKRGTSTDTQYF.

The chain carries TRBV7-3 and TRBJ2-1, with D maybe TRBD1 (6 bases). The V end was cut by 1 base, the J end by 10 bases, with 14 bases between. Germline V gives CDR1 SGHTA, CDR2 FQGTGA. This CDR3 contains 14 residues. CDR3 sequence (DNA): TGTGCCAGCAGCTTAATGGGGGCAGGGCACGAGCAGTTCTTC. Translating it yields CASSLMGAGHEQFF.

In its sample, this clonotype was seen a few times. J is TRBJ2-7 and V is TRBV20-1; a possible D gene is TRBD1 (6 bases). Germline lookup yields CDR1 DFQATT and CDR2 SNEGSKA (reference sequence). Between the trimmed V and J ends, which lost 4 bases and 7 bases, there was a span of 17 bases. The CDR3 length is 13 residues. The CDR3 here is CSATDSLSWEQYF. In DNA, the CDR3 is TGCAGTGCTACGGACAGCCTGAGTTGGGAGCAGTACTTC.

The chain uses TRBV7-2 and TRBJ1-2, with TRBD1 identical over 8 bases. V dropped 1 base and J dropped 5; count of bases not matched to a gene: 3. This CDR3 is built from 14 residues. Germline V gene lookup returns CDR1 SGHTA and CDR2 FQGNSA. Here the CDR3 reads CASSLGQGAYGYTF. CDR3 coding DNA: TGTGCCAGCAGCTTAGGGCAGGGGGCTTATGGCTACACCTTC.

This clonotype was observed a handful of times. The chain employs TRBV4-1 and TRBJ1-3; D gene uncertain. This CDR3 has 14 amino acids. Germline values: CDR1 MGHRA, CDR2 YSYEKL. The V and J ends lost 1 base and 1 base respectively, with 5 bases between them. The CDR3 protein is CASSQVPSGNTIYF. The CDR3 nucleotides read TGCGCCAGCAGCCAAGTCCCATCTGGAAACACCATATATTTT.